These T cell receptor beta chains were read from a single sample in a study of cytomegalovirus exposure and HLA in healthy donors. Some clones are missing from TCRdb's copy, which holds only in-frame ones; the method was immunoSEQ multiplex PCR. The sample holds roughly 140,000 clones, approximately 80% seen once. The sequenced sample was PBMCs. Receptors originate from a man aged 25-40 years in good health and CMV-seropositive. Each CDR3 is given with its conserved first and last residue. The order of the fields is CDR3 protein, CDR3 DNA, D gene, J gene, clone size, V gene. A D gene is named only where the DNA matches it firmly. For some rows the clone size is stated as once, few or many, or as a class when expanded; others skip it.

CASSLRGTNTEAFF TGTGCCAGCAGCTTAAGGGGGACGAACACTGAAGCTTTCTTT - TRBJ1-1 - TRBV4-2
CASWGGRGEETQYF TGTGCCAGCTGGGGTGGGAGGGGGGAAGAGACCCAGTACTTC - TRBJ2-5 few TRBV7-6
CASRPDRAGYEQYF TGTGCCAGCAGACCCGACAGGGCGGGCTACGAGCAGTACTTC TRBD1 TRBJ2-7 - TRBV6-6
CSSSGRLAASSYNEQFF TGTTCCAGCAGCGGCCGACTAGCGGCAAGCTCCTACAATGAGCAGTTCTTC TRBD2 TRBJ2-1 - TRBV7-9
CASRDVIRGGYTF TGCGCCAGCAGGGACGTCATTCGGGGTGGCTACACCTTC - TRBJ1-2 - TRBV5-1
CASSVASGEYTQYF TGTGCCAGCAGCGTAGCTAGCGGGGAATATACGCAGTATTTT TRBD2 TRBJ2-3 - TRBV9
CASSLGPRNQPQHF TGTGCCAGCTCACTGGGCCCTCGCAATCAGCCCCAGCATTTT - TRBJ1-5 - TRBV18
CASSPGLAGGRSKNIQYF TGCGCCAGCAGCCCGGGACTAGCGGGGGGTAGGTCCAAAAACATTCAGTACTTC TRBD2 TRBJ2-4 - TRBV4-1
CASSLEGQGSNPLREKLFF TGTGCCAGCAGCTTAGAGGGACAGGGCTCTAACCCTCTCCGTGAAAAACTGTTTTTT TRBD1 TRBJ1-4 once TRBV11-2
CSVRGVTYEQYF TGCAGCGTCCGGGGGGTGACCTACGAGCAGTACTTC TRBD2 TRBJ2-7 - TRBV29-1
CASSPQKGQQETQYF TGTGCCAGCTCCCCCCAAAAGGGACAGCAAGAGACCCAGTACTTC TRBD1 TRBJ2-5 few TRBV18
CATSRGGWNTEAFF TGTGCCACCAGCAGAGGCGGATGGAACACTGAAGCTTTCTTT - TRBJ1-1 - TRBV15
CASTSPGQGGKLFF TGTGCCAGTACTTCTCCGGGACAGGGTGGAAAACTGTTTTTT TRBD1 TRBJ1-4 - TRBV19
CASSRQGVTGELFF TGTGCCAGCAGCCGACAAGGTGTCACCGGGGAGCTGTTTTTT - TRBJ2-2 once TRBV7-8